This is a list of T cell receptor beta chains from one sample in a study of lymphopenia after photon versus proton radiotherapy. The data were produced by immunoSEQ multiplex PCR, yet TCRdb's version contains in-frame clones alone and is incomplete. The repertoire holds roughly 150,000 clones, about nine tenths seen once, with about 4.4% in the top ten. The sample consisted of peripheral blood, taken from a patient treated with photon-based radiotherapy. Receptor source: a man aged 50 to 60 with gastric cancer. Both conserved end residues are part of each CDR3. The order of the fields is CDR3 length, clone size, J gene, D gene, V gene, CDR3 DNA, CDR3 protein. The D gene is left open where the match is weak. Clone size appears in some rows only: once, few, many, or a class for an expanded clone.

len: 14
abundance: NA
j_gene: TRBJ2-7
d_gene: TRBD2
v_gene: TRBV11-2
CDR3nt: TGTGCCAGCAGCTCCCTAGCGGGAACCTACGAGCAGTACTTC
CDR3aa: CASSSLAGTYEQYF

len: 19
abundance: NA
j_gene: TRBJ2-3
d_gene: NA
v_gene: TRBV4-1
CDR3nt: TGCGCCAGCAGCCAAGATAGGAGGGAGGACGTTGAGGGGACAGATACGCAGTATTTT
CDR3aa: CASSQDRREDVEGTDTQYF

len: 13
abundance: NA
j_gene: TRBJ1-5
d_gene: TRBD1
v_gene: TRBV19
CDR3nt: TGTGCCAGTAGTGGTAGGGGGCATCAGCCCCAGCATTTT
CDR3aa: CASSGRGHQPQHF

len: 11
abundance: few
j_gene: TRBJ2-1
d_gene: NA
v_gene: TRBV20-1
CDR3nt: TGCAGTACAAAGGTATTAGATGAGCAGTTCTTC
CDR3aa: CSTKVLDEQFF

len: 12
abundance: NA
j_gene: TRBJ2-7
d_gene: NA
v_gene: TRBV10-3
CDR3nt: TGTGCCATCGGGCTGTTCTCTTACGAGCAGTACTTC
CDR3aa: CAIGLFSYEQYF

len: 14
abundance: NA
j_gene: TRBJ2-7
d_gene: NA
v_gene: TRBV19
CDR3nt: TGTGCCAGTAGCCGCTCCGGGGCCAGCTACGAGCAGTACTTC
CDR3aa: CASSRSGASYEQYF

len: 15
abundance: NA
j_gene: TRBJ2-1
d_gene: TRBD2
v_gene: TRBV5-4
CDR3nt: TGTGCCAGCAGCTTGTCAGCGGGAGAGGAGTCCGGGGAGTTCTTC
CDR3aa: CASSLSAGEESGEFF

len: 15
abundance: once
j_gene: TRBJ2-7
d_gene: TRBD1
v_gene: TRBV6-5
CDR3nt: TGTGCCAGCACCACCGCCGGGACAGGGAACCACGAGCAGTACTTC
CDR3aa: CASTTAGTGNHEQYF

len: 12
abundance: NA
j_gene: TRBJ1-6
d_gene: NA
v_gene: TRBV18
CDR3nt: TGTGCCAGCTCACCACCTCAATCACCCCTCCACTTT
CDR3aa: CASSPPQSPLHF

len: 14
abundance: NA
j_gene: TRBJ1-2
d_gene: TRBD1
v_gene: TRBV7-2
CDR3nt: TGTGCCAGCAGCTGGGGGACAGGGGTCTATGGCTACACCTTC
CDR3aa: CASSWGTGVYGYTF

len: 15
abundance: once
j_gene: TRBJ2-7
d_gene: NA
v_gene: TRBV5-6
CDR3nt: TGTGCCAGCAGCTTTTTGGGACGGGGCTCCTACGAGCAGTACTTC
CDR3aa: CASSFLGRGSYEQYF

len: 14
abundance: NA
j_gene: TRBJ2-2
d_gene: TRBD2
v_gene: TRBV7-7
CDR3nt: TGTGCCAGCAGCCCCAGCGGGAGGACCGGGGAGCTGTTTTTT
CDR3aa: CASSPSGRTGELFF

len: 16
abundance: NA
j_gene: TRBJ2-1
d_gene: TRBD2
v_gene: TRBV5-1
CDR3nt: TGCGCCAGCAGCTTGCGAGCGGGGACCTTTCAAAATGAGCAGTTCTTC
CDR3aa: CASSLRAGTFQNEQFF

len: 16
abundance: NA
j_gene: TRBJ2-1
d_gene: NA
v_gene: TRBV11-1
CDR3nt: TGTGCCAGCAGCCCGGAGCCACCGAGCTCCTACAATGAGCAGTTCTTC
CDR3aa: CASSPEPPSSYNEQFF

len: 14
abundance: NA
j_gene: TRBJ2-5
d_gene: NA
v_gene: TRBV2
CDR3nt: TGTGCCAGCAGTGAAGGAGGGAGCAGAGAGACCCAGTACTTC
CDR3aa: CASSEGGSRETQYF

len: 15
abundance: NA
j_gene: TRBJ2-4
d_gene: NA
v_gene: TRBV11-2
CDR3nt: TGTGCCAGCAGCTCAACGGGGGCCTCTGGTAACATTCAGTACTTC
CDR3aa: CASSSTGASGNIQYF

len: 14
abundance: once
j_gene: TRBJ2-1
d_gene: TRBD2
v_gene: TRBV7-9
CDR3nt: TGTGCCAGCAGCCTCTTAGCGGGACACAATGAGCAGTTCTTC
CDR3aa: CASSLLAGHNEQFF

len: 14
abundance: NA
j_gene: TRBJ1-1
d_gene: NA
v_gene: TRBV30
CDR3nt: TGTGCTCGGAGTGGGGGGGGATCGTCTCTAGAAGCTTTCTTT
CDR3aa: CARSGGGSSLEAFF

len: 16
abundance: NA
j_gene: TRBJ2-3
d_gene: TRBD1
v_gene: TRBV2
CDR3nt: TGTGCCAGCAGTGAAAGGGACAGGGGCGACACAGATACGCAGTATTTT
CDR3aa: CASSERDRGDTDTQYF

len: 16
abundance: once
j_gene: TRBJ2-4
d_gene: NA
v_gene: TRBV4-3
CDR3nt: TGCGCCAGCAGCCAAGATCCGTTAGGAGGAGGGGACATTCAGTACTTC
CDR3aa: CASSQDPLGGGDIQYF

len: 15
abundance: once
j_gene: TRBJ2-7
d_gene: NA
v_gene: TRBV4-1
CDR3nt: TGCGCCAGCAGTCCTTCACAGCTACCGGCCTACGAGCAGTACTTC
CDR3aa: CASSPSQLPAYEQYF

len: 17
abundance: NA
j_gene: TRBJ2-2
d_gene: TRBD2
v_gene: TRBV5-1
CDR3nt: TGCGCCAGCAGCTTGTCGCTAGCGGGAGGGTACGGCGGGGAGCTGTTTTTT
CDR3aa: CASSLSLAGGYGGELFF

len: 14
abundance: NA
j_gene: TRBJ2-7
d_gene: TRBD2
v_gene: TRBV15
CDR3nt: TGTGCCACCAGCAGAGGGGGAGGGACCTACGAGCAGTACTTC
CDR3aa: CATSRGGGTYEQYF

len: 15
abundance: once
j_gene: TRBJ1-3
d_gene: NA
v_gene: TRBV6-5
CDR3nt: TGTGCCGTTAGATCGCAGGGGAATAATGGAAACACCATATATTTT
CDR3aa: CAVRSQGNNGNTIYF

len: 15
abundance: once
j_gene: TRBJ1-4
d_gene: NA
v_gene: TRBV27
CDR3nt: TGTGCCAGCAGTTCTTCCCTGAGGGCTAATGAAAAACTGTTTTTT
CDR3aa: CASSSSLRANEKLFF

len: 14
abundance: NA
j_gene: TRBJ1-2
d_gene: TRBD1
v_gene: TRBV28
CDR3nt: TGTGCCAGCAGTTTATCGGGACAGGTTGGGGGCTACACCTTC
CDR3aa: CASSLSGQVGGYTF

len: 16
abundance: NA
j_gene: TRBJ2-2
d_gene: NA
v_gene: TRBV7-3
CDR3nt: TGTGCCAGCAGCTTGGCGGCTGTACGGCGGACCGGGGAGCTGTTTTTT
CDR3aa: CASSLAAVRRTGELFF

len: 14
abundance: NA
j_gene: TRBJ2-1
d_gene: NA
v_gene: TRBV28
CDR3nt: TGTGCCAGCCCACACAGAAGCTCCTACAATGAGCAGTTCTTC
CDR3aa: CASPHRSSYNEQFF

len: 19
abundance: NA
j_gene: TRBJ2-1
d_gene: TRBD2
v_gene: TRBV27
CDR3nt: TGTGCCAGCAGTTTATCGCGACTAGCGGGAGGGCCCGGTTACAATGAGCAGTTCTTC
CDR3aa: CASSLSRLAGGPGYNEQFF

len: 13
abundance: NA
j_gene: TRBJ2-7
d_gene: NA
v_gene: TRBV18
CDR3nt: TGTGCCAGCTCACCACGGGGACTTTACGAGCAGTACTTC
CDR3aa: CASSPRGLYEQYF

len: 13
abundance: NA
j_gene: TRBJ2-7
d_gene: NA
v_gene: TRBV19
CDR3nt: TGTGCCGGGCCCCGTAACACCTCCTACGAGCAGTACTTC
CDR3aa: CAGPRNTSYEQYF

len: 17
abundance: NA
j_gene: TRBJ1-3
d_gene: NA
v_gene: TRBV7-6
CDR3nt: TGTGCCAGCAGCCAGGGGATAGGTCCGAGCTCTGGAAACACCATATATTTT
CDR3aa: CASSQGIGPSSGNTIYF

len: 15
abundance: NA
j_gene: TRBJ2-3
d_gene: NA
v_gene: TRBV19
CDR3nt: TGTGCCAGTAGCATGACGGGTACTAGCACAGATACGCAGTATTTT
CDR3aa: CASSMTGTSTDTQYF

len: 15
abundance: NA
j_gene: TRBJ1-1
d_gene: TRBD1
v_gene: TRBV7-6
CDR3nt: TGTGCCAGCAGCTTAGGGGCAGGGGGTACCACTGAAGCTTTCTTT
CDR3aa: CASSLGAGGTTEAFF

len: 14
abundance: NA
j_gene: TRBJ2-5
d_gene: NA
v_gene: TRBV10-3
CDR3nt: TGTGCCATCAGTGGGACACCGGATTTCGAGACCCAGTACTTC
CDR3aa: CAISGTPDFETQYF

len: 13
abundance: NA
j_gene: TRBJ2-7
d_gene: NA
v_gene: TRBV28
CDR3nt: TGTGCCAGCAGTCCCCAGGGGTCCCACGAGCAGTACTTC
CDR3aa: CASSPQGSHEQYF

len: 15
abundance: NA
j_gene: TRBJ2-7
d_gene: NA
v_gene: TRBV7-3
CDR3nt: TGTGCCAGCAGCTACTCCCCGGGGAGCTCCTACGAGCAGTACTTC
CDR3aa: CASSYSPGSSYEQYF

len: 13
abundance: NA
j_gene: TRBJ1-1
d_gene: NA
v_gene: TRBV27
CDR3nt: TGTGCCAGCAGGACCCTGGACGGAGACGCGGCTTTCTTT
CDR3aa: CASRTLDGDAAFF

len: 15
abundance: NA
j_gene: TRBJ2-2
d_gene: NA
v_gene: TRBV19
CDR3nt: TGTGCCAGTAGTACCACTAGCCAGGGCACCGGGGAGCTGTTTTTT
CDR3aa: CASSTTSQGTGELFF

len: 15
abundance: NA
j_gene: TRBJ1-2
d_gene: TRBD1
v_gene: TRBV27
CDR3nt: TGTGCCAGCAGAAAAACCGGGACAGGAGGCTATGGCTACACCTTC
CDR3aa: CASRKTGTGGYGYTF

len: 13
abundance: few
j_gene: TRBJ1-2
d_gene: NA
v_gene: TRBV14
CDR3nt: TGTGCCAGCAGCCAATCGGGGGGAAATGGCTACACCTTC
CDR3aa: CASSQSGGNGYTF

len: 15
abundance: NA
j_gene: TRBJ2-1
d_gene: TRBD1
v_gene: TRBV30
CDR3nt: TGTGCCTGGAGTGAGGGACAGGCCTACTACAATGAGCAGTTCTTC
CDR3aa: CAWSEGQAYYNEQFF

len: 15
abundance: NA
j_gene: TRBJ1-5
d_gene: NA
v_gene: TRBV19
CDR3nt: TGTGCCAGTAGCATAAAGGGGGGCCCCAATCAGCCCCAGCATTTT
CDR3aa: CASSIKGGPNQPQHF

len: 16
abundance: once
j_gene: TRBJ1-5
d_gene: TRBD1
v_gene: TRBV19
CDR3nt: TGTGCCAGTAGTATGGACAGGGGAGTTAGCAATCAGCCCCAGCATTTT
CDR3aa: CASSMDRGVSNQPQHF

len: 13
abundance: NA
j_gene: TRBJ2-1
d_gene: NA
v_gene: TRBV2
CDR3nt: TGTGCCGGGGGGAGGCTCTTATACAATGAGCAGTTCTTC
CDR3aa: CAGGRLLYNEQFF

len: 14
abundance: few
j_gene: TRBJ2-2
d_gene: NA
v_gene: TRBV6-1
CDR3nt: TGTGCCAGCCGAAGGGGGGAGGAGGCCGGGGAGCTGTTTTTT
CDR3aa: CASRRGEEAGELFF